One sample yielded the 8 T cell receptor beta chains listed below, sequenced in a study of cytomegalovirus exposure and HLA in healthy donors. 60 Vbeta and 13 Jbeta primers were used in PCR. Only in-frame clones appear in the TCRdb table, and some are missing; sequencing was by immunoSEQ multiplex PCR. The table has roughly 150,000 clones, around 73% seen once. Sequencing was carried out using PBMCs. All receptors derive from a woman aged 18 to 35 in good health and CMV-seropositive.

The chain uses TRBV20-1 and TRBJ1-2; D call uncertain. Germline V gene lookup returns CDR1 DFQATT and CDR2 SNEGSKA (reference sequence). CDR3 length: 11 residues. The germline V and J ends were trimmed by 4 bases and 4 bases, with 7 bases remaining between them. CDR3 in amino acids: CSATESYGYTF. In nucleotides, the CDR3 is TGCAGTGCTACGGAGTCCTATGGCTACACCTTC.

V and J are TRBV6-6 and TRBJ2-7; 7 bases line up with TRBD1. V was pared by 2 bases and J by 3 bases, with 10 bases of the junction left unmatched. The CDR3 has 16 residues. Germline V gene lookup returns CDR1 MNHNY and CDR2 SVGAGI (reference sequence). CDR3 in DNA: TGTGCCAGCAGTTACACCCGTGGGGACAGAATCTACGAGCAGTACTTC. It translates to CASSYTRGDRIYEQYF.

The V gene is TRBV25-1, the J gene TRBJ2-2; the D gene is possibly TRBD1 (6 bases). Germline lookup yields CDR1 MGHDK and CDR2 SYGVNS. V lost 0 bases and J lost 7, with 9 bases in between. The CDR3 is 14 amino acids. CDR3: CASSEYGTRGELFF. The CDR3 DNA sequence: TGTGCCAGCAGTGAATATGGGACACGCGGGGAGCTGTTTTTT.

This chain joins TRBV18 and TRBJ1-1; D gene uncertain. CDR1 and CDR2 from the germline V gene are KGHSH and LQKENI. Deletions cut 3 bases from V and 0 bases from J, with 11 bases between. CDR3 size: 15 residues. In DNA form, the CDR3 reads TGTGCCAGCTCACCTAAGAGACACGTGAACACTGAAGCTTTCTTT. Protein sequence: CASSPKRHVNTEAFF. The entire variable domain, with the rest obtained from reference TRBV18 and TRBJ1-1, is as follows: NAGVMQNPRHLVRRRGQEARLRCSPMKGHSHVYWYRQLPEEGLKFMVYLQKENIIDESGMPKERFSAEFPKEGPSILRIQQVVRGDSAAYFCASSPKRHVNTEAFFGQGTRLTVV.

This clone was picked up a small number of times. The V call is TRBV2, the J call TRBJ1-1, with D possibly TRBD1 on 6 matching bases. CDR1 and CDR2 (germline): SNHLY, FYNNEI. The length of the CDR3 is 14 residues. Trimming took off 6 bases at V and 1 base at J, with 12 bases between the two ends. The CDR3 protein is CASRVGGENTEAFF. The CDR3 DNA reads TGTGCCAGCAGGGTAGGGGGGGAGAACACTGAAGCTTTCTTT.

In its sample, this clone was seen once. The DNA for the CDR3 is TGTGCCTGGATGGGCAAGAACCAAGAGACCCAGTACTTC. Translation: CAWMGKNQETQYF. This chain links TRBV30 with TRBJ2-5; no definite D call. The CDR3 spans 13 residues. The V gene lost 4 bases and the J gene lost 0 bases, with 9 bases spanning the gap. CDR1 and CDR2 (germline): GTSNPN, SVGIG (reference sequence).

This clone was detected a few times. The CDR3 loop is CASSQDTGPYGYTF. The DNA for the CDR3 is TGCGCCAGCAGCCAAGATACGGGTCCCTATGGCTACACCTTC. The chain carries TRBV4-3 and TRBJ1-2; the D is unclear. CDR3 length: 14 residues. The V gene's germline CDR1 is LGHNA and CDR2 YSLEER. V was trimmed by 0 bases and J by 4 bases, leaving 9 bases between them.

The chain uses TRBV6-6 and TRBJ1-6, with D possibly being TRBD1 (5 bases). Looked up from germline, CDR1 is MNHNY and CDR2 is SVGAGI (reference sequence). This CDR3 is built from 13 residues. Trimming shortened V by 6 bases and J by 4 bases, and 7 bases separated the two germline ends. DNA of the CDR3: TGTGCCAGCAGGGCAGGGTATAATTCACCCCTCCACTTT. It codes for CASRAGYNSPLHF.